The source of this T cell receptor beta chain is a study of post-analysis software for immune sequencing data. Study-wide context: There were relapsing-remitting, secondary progressive and progressive-relapsing multiple sclerosis among the disease courses included. Whole-study results and caveats: Multiple sclerosis patients showed significantly lower normalized Chao1 diversity than controls did. Patients used about five TRBV segments, including TRBV5-6, TRBV5-1 and TRBV20-1, more often than controls.

The CDR3 is 17 amino acids. CDR1 MGHRA and CDR2 YSYEKL come from the germline V gene. V shed 4 bases and J 5 bases; nucleotides not matched to a gene: 12. With respect to this clonotype: Its antigen is not known.

Each TCR beta cDNA library carried unique molecular identifiers. One entry per CDR3 protein, called by TCRdb with MiXCR from the PCR reads. Altogether 350,000 to 500,000 distinct CDR3 sequences are present, 35% to 45% being singletons, with the ten largest covering approximately 7.6%. The sample was blood. The chain employs TRBV4-1 and TRBJ2-1, with 9 bases identical to TRBD2. This TCR derives from a girl aged 2 to 10 with multiple sclerosis. The chain's CDR3 is CASSLFFGTSPNNEQFF. The CDR3 DNA follows: TGCGCCAGCAGCCTTTTTTTTGGGACTAGCCCGAACAATGAGCAGTTCTTC.